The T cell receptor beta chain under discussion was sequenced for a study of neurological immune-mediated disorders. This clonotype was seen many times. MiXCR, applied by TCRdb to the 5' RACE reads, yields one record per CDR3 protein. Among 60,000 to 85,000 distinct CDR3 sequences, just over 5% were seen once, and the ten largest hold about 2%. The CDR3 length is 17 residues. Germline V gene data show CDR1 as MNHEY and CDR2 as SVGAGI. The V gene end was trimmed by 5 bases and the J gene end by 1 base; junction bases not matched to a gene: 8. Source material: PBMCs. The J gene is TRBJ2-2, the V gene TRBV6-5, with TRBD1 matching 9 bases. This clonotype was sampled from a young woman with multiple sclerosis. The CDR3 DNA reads TGTGCCAGCAGTACATCCGGGACAGGGAAGAACACCGGGGAGCTGTTTTTT. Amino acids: CASSTSGTGKNTGELFF.